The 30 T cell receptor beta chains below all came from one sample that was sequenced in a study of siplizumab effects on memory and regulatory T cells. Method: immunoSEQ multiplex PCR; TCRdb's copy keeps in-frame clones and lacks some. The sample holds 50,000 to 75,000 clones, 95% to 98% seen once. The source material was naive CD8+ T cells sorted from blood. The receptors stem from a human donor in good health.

The CDR3 DNA is TGTGCCAGCAGCTTAGTTACGGGGGCGGACACCATATATTTT. Protein product: CASSLVTGADTIYF. The chain links TRBV7-2 to TRBJ1-3; D is perhaps TRBD1 (6 bases). Trimming pared 1 base from V and 8 bases from J, leaving 12 bases between. The germline gives CDR1 SGHTA, CDR2 FQGNSA. The CDR3 runs to 14 residues.

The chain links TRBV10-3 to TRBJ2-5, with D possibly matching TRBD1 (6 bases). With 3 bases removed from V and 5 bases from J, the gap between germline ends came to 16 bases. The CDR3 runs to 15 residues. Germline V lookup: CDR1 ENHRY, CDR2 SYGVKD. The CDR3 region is CAISDGAGDRETQYF. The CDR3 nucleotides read TGTGCCATCAGTGATGGGGCAGGGGATCGGGAGACCCAGTACTTC.

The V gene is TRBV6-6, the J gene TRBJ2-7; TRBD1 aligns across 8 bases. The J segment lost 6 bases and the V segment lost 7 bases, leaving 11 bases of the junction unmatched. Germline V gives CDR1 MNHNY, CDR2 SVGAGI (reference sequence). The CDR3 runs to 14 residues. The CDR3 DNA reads TGTGCCAGCACCAAACAGGGGGTTTCATCCGAGCAGTACTTC. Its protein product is CASTKQGVSSEQYF.

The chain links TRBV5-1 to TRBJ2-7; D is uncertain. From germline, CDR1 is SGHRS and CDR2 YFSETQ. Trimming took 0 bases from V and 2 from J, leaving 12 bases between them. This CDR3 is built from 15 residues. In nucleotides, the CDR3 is TGCGCCAGCAGCTTGGTGGCAGACCCCACCTACGAGCAGTACTTC. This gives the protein CASSLVADPTYEQYF. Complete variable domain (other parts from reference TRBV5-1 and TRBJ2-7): KAGVTQTPRYLIKTRGQQVTLSCSPISGHRSVSWYQQTPGQGLQFLFEYFSETQRNKGNFPGRFSGRQFSNSRSEMNVSTLELGDSALYLCASSLVADPTYEQYFGPGTRLTVT.

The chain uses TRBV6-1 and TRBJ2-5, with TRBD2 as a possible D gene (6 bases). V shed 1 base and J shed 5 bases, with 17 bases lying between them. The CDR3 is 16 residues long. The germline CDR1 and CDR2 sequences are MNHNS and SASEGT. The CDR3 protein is CASSEVGARGLETQYF. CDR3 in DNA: TGTGCCAGCAGTGAAGTCGGGGCTCGGGGGTTGGAGACCCAGTACTTC.

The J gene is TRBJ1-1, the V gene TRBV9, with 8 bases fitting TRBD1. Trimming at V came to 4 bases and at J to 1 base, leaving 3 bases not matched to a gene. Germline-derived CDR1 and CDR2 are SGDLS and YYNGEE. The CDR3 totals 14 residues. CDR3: CASSSGTGNTEAFF. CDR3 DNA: TGTGCCAGCAGCTCAGGGACAGGGAACACTGAAGCTTTCTTT.

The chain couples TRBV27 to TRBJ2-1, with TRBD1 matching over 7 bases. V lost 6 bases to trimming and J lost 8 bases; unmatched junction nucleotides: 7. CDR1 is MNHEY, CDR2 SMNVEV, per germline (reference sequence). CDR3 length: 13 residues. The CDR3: CASSLTGVDEQFF. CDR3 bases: TGTGCCAGCAGCCTCACAGGGGTGGATGAGCAGTTCTTC.

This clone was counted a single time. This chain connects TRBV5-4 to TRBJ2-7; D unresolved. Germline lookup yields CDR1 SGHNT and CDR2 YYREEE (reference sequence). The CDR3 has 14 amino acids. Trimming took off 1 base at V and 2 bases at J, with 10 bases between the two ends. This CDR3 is CASSLPGTAYEQYF. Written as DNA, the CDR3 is TGTGCCAGCAGCTTGCCCGGTACCGCCTACGAGCAGTACTTC.

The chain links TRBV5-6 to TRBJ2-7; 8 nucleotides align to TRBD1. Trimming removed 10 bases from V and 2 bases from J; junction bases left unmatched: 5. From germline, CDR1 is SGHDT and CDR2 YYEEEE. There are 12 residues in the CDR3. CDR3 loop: CASQTGAYEQYF. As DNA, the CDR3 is TGTGCCTCACAGACAGGGGCCTACGAGCAGTACTTC. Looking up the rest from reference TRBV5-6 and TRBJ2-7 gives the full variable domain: DAGVTQSPTHLIKTRGQQVTLRCSPKSGHDTVSWYQQALGQGPQFIFQYYEEEERQRGNFPDRFSGHQFPNYSSELNVNALLLGDSALYLCASQTGAYEQYFGPGTRLTVT.

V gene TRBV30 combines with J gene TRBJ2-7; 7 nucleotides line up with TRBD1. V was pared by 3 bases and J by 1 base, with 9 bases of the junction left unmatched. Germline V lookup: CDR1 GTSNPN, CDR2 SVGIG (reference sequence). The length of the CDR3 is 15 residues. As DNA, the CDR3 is TGTGCCTGGAGCTTCGGGCAGGGGGATTCCTACGAGCAGTACTTC. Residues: CAWSFGQGDSYEQYF. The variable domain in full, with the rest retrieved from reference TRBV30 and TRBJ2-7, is SQTIHQWPATLVQPVGSPLSLECTVEGTSNPNLYWYRQAAGRGLQLLFYSVGIGQISSEVPQNLSASRPQDRQFILSSKKLLLSDSGFYLCAWSFGQGDSYEQYFGPGTRLTVT.

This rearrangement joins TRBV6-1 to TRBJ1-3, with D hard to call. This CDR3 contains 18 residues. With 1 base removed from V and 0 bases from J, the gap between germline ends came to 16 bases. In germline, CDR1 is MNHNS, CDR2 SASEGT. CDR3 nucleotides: TGTGCCAGCAGTGAAGGGTACACGGACTCCTTCTCTGGAAACACCATATATTTT. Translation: CASSEGYTDSFSGNTIYF.

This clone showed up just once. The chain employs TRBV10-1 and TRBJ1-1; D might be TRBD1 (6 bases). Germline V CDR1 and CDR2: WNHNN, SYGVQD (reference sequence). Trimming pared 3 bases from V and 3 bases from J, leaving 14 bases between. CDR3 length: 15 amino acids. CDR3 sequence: CASSDQGIGDTEAFF. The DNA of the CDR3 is TGCGCCAGCAGTGACCAGGGGATAGGTGACACTGAAGCTTTCTTT.

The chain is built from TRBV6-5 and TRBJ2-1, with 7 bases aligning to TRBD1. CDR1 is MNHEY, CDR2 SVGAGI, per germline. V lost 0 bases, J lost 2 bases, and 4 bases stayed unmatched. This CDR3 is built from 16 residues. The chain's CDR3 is CASSYSRDSAYNEQFF. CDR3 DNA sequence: TGTGCCAGCAGTTACTCGAGGGACAGCGCCTACAATGAGCAGTTCTTC.

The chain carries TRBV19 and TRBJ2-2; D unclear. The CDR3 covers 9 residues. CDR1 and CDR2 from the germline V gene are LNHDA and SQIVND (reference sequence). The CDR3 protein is CVTAGELFF. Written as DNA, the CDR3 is TGTGTCACGGCCGGGGAGCTGTTTTTT.

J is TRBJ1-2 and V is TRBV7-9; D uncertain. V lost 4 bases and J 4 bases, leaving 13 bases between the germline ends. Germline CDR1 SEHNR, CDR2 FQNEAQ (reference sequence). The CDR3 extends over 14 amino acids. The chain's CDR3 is CASSSTGSGYGYTF. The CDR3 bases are TGTGCCAGCAGCTCCACGGGTTCCGGCTATGGCTACACCTTC.

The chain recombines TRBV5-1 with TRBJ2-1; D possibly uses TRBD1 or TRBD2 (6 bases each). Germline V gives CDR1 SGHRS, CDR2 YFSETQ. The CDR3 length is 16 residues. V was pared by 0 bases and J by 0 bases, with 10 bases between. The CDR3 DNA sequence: TGCGCCAGCAGCTTGGAGGGGGGAAGCTCCTACAATGAGCAGTTCTTC. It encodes CASSLEGGSSYNEQFF.

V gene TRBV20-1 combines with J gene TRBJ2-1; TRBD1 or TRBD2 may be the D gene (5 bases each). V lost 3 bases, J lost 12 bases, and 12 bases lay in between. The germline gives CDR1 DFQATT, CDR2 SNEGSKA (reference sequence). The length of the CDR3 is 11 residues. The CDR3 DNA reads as TGCAGTGCTAGGAAACAGGACTCGCAGTTCTTC. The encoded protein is CSARKQDSQFF.

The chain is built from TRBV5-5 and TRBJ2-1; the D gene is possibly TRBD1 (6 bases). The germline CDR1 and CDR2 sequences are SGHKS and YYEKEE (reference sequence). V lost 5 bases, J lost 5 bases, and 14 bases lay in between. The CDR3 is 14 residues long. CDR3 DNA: TGTGCCAGCAGGACCTGGGGGCCCGACAATGAGCAGTTCTTC. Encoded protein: CASRTWGPDNEQFF.

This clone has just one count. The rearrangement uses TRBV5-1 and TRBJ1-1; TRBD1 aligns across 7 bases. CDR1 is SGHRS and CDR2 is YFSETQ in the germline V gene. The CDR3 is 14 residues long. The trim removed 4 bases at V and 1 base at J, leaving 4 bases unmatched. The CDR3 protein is CASSEGATNTEAFF. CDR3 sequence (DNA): TGCGCCAGCAGCGAGGGGGCGACGAACACTGAAGCTTTCTTT.

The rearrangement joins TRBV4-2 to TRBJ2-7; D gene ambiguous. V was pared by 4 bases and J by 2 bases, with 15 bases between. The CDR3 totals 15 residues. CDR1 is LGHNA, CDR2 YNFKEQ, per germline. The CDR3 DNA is TGTGCCAGCAGCCCACTTTCGAGTGGGGCCTACGAGCAGTACTTC. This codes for CASSPLSSGAYEQYF.

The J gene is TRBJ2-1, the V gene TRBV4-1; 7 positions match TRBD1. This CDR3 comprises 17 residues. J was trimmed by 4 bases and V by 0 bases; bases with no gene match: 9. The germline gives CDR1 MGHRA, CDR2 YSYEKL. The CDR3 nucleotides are TGCGCCAGCAGCCAAGATGGAGTAGGGACAGCTTACAATGAGCAGTTCTTC. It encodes CASSQDGVGTAYNEQFF.

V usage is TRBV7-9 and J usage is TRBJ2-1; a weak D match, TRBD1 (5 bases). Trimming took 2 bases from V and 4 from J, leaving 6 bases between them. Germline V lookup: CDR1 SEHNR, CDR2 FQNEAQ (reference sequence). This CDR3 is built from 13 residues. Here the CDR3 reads CASSLTGYNEQFF. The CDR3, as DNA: TGTGCCAGCAGCTTAACAGGTTACAATGAGCAGTTCTTC.

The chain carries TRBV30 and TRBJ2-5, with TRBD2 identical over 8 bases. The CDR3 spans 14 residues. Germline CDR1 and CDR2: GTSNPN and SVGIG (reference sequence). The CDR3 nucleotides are TGTGTATTCCGCGGGGGGCCGACGGGGGAGACCCAGTACTTC. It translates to CVFRGGPTGETQYF.

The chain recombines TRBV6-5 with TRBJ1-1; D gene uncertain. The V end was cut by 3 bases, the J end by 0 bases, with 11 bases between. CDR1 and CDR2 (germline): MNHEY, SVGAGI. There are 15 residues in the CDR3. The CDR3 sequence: CASSYSKQLNTEAFF. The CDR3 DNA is TGTGCCAGCAGTTATTCGAAGCAATTGAACACTGAAGCTTTCTTT.

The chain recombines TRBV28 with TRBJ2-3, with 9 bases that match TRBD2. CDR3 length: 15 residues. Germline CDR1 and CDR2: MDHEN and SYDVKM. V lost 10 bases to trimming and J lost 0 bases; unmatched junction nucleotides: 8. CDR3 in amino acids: CAIFPSGTSTDTQYF. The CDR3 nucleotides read TGTGCCATCTTCCCTAGCGGGACTAGCACAGATACGCAGTATTTT. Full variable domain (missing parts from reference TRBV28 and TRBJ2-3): DVKVTQSSRYLVKRTGEKVFLECVQDMDHENMFWYRQDPGLGLRLIYFSYDVKMKEKGDIPEGYSVSREKKERFSLILESASTNQTSMYLCAIFPSGTSTDTQYFGPGTRLTVL.

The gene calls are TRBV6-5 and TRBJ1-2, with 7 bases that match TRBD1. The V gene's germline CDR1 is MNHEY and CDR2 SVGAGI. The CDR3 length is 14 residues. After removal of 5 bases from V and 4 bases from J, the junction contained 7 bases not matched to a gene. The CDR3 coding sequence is TGTGCCAGCAGTCGACAGGGCGATCTCTATGGCTACACCTTC. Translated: CASSRQGDLYGYTF.

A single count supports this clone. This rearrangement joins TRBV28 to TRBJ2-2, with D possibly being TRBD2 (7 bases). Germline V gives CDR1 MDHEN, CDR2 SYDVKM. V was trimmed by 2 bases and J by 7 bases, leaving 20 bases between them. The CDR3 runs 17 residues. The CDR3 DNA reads TGTGCCAGCAGTTTAGAAGGGAGGGACAATCTAGTCGGGGAGCTGTTTTTT. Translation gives CASSLEGRDNLVGELFF.

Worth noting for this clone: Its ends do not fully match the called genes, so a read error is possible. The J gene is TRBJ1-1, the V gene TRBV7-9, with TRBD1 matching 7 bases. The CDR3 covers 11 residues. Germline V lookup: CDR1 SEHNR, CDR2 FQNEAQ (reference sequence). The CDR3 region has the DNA TGTGCCGGCAGCCAGGGGGCTGAAGCTTTCTTT. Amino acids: CAGSQGAEAFF.

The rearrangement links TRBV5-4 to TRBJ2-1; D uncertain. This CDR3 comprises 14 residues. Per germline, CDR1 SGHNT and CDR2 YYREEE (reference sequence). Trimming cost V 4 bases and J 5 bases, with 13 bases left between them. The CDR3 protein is CASSVSGPNNEQFF. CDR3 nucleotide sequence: TGTGCCAGCAGCGTCTCTGGGCCTAACAATGAGCAGTTCTTC.

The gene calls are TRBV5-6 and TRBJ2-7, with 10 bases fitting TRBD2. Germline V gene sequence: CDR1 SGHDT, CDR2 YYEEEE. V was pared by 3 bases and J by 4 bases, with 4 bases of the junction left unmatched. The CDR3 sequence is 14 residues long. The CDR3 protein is CASSSGLAVYEQYF. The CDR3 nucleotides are TGTGCCAGCAGCTCCGGACTAGCGGTTTACGAGCAGTACTTC.